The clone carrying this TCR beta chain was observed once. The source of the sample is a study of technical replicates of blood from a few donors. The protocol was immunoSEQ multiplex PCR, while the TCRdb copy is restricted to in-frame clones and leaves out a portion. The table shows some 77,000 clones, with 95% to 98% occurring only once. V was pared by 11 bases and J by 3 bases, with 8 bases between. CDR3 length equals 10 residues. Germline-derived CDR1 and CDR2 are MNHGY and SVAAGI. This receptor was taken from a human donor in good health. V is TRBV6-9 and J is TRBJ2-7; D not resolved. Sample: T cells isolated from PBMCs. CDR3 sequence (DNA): TGTGCCGGAGAAGTCTACGAGCAGTACTTC. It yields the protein CAGEVYEQYF.